The 21 T cell receptor beta chains reported below all come from one sample, sequenced in a study of control samples from healthy donors and cancer patients. Some clones are missing from TCRdb's copy, which holds only in-frame ones; the method was immunoSEQ multiplex PCR. This sample has about 120,000 clones, with approximately 87% found just once. Sequencing was carried out using PBMCs. All receptors derive from a woman aged 55-70 years with lung cancer.

J is TRBJ2-3 and V is TRBV3-1 (or the pseudogene TRBV3-2); no clear D gene. CDR3 length: 14 residues. The germline V gene has CDR1 LGHDT and CDR2 YNNKEL (reference sequence). The V and J ends lost 0 bases and 4 bases respectively, with 8 bases between them. The CDR3, as DNA: TGTGCCAGCAGCCAAGAGCCCTACTCAGATACGCAGTATTTT. It codes for CASSQEPYSDTQYF.

This rearrangement joins TRBV3-1 (or the pseudogene TRBV3-2) to TRBJ2-2; D uncertain. Deletions cut 0 bases from V and 0 bases from J, with 5 bases between. The CDR3 consists of 15 residues. The germline gives CDR1 LGHDT, CDR2 YNNKEL (reference sequence). CDR3 sequence: CASSQELTNTGELFF. CDR3 coding DNA: TGTGCCAGCAGCCAAGAGCTGACGAACACCGGGGAGCTGTTTTTT.

V is TRBV21-1 and J is TRBJ1-2. TRBV21-1 is an annotated pseudogene. The CDR3 is 12 amino acids. In DNA, the CDR3 is TGTGCCAGCAGGTCTAGTAACTATGGCTACACCTTC. Amino acids: CASRSSNYGYTF.

The chain is built from TRBV7-9 and TRBJ2-1; unclear D gene. Germline CDR1 reads SEHNR; CDR2 reads FQNEAQ (reference sequence). CDR3 length equals 11 residues. V was clipped by 8 bases and J by 5 bases, with 7 bases between them. DNA for the CDR3: TGTGCCAGCTCAAGGAACAATGAGCAGTTCTTC. It is translated as CASSRNNEQFF. Drawing the rest from reference TRBV7-9 and TRBJ2-1, the complete variable domain is DTGVSQNPRHKITKRGQNVTFRCDPISEHNRLYWYRQTLGQGPEFLTYFQNEAQLEKSRLLSDRFSAERPKGSFSTLEIQRTEQGDSAMYLCASSRNNEQFFGPGTRLTVL.

CDR3 in DNA: TGTGCCAGCAGCCAAGATTGGGGGACTTACAGGGAAAGTGGAAACACCATATATTTT. It translates to CASSQDWGTYRESGNTIYF. This chain joins TRBV3-1 (or the pseudogene TRBV3-2) and TRBJ1-3; TRBD1 is a possible D gene (6 bases). The CDR3 totals 19 residues. CDR1 and CDR2 (germline): LGHDT, YNNKEL (reference sequence). Between the trimmed V and J ends, which lost 0 bases and 3 bases, there was a span of 21 bases.

The chain links TRBV6-5 to TRBJ1-2, with 8 bases aligning to TRBD1. The trim removed 6 bases at V and 6 bases at J, leaving 9 bases unmatched. CDR1 and CDR2 from the germline V gene are MNHEY and SVGAGI. CDR3 size: 14 residues. The CDR3 region is CASRLMDREHGYTF. As DNA, the CDR3 is TGTGCCAGCAGGCTTATGGACAGGGAACATGGCTACACCTTC.

This rearrangement joins TRBV6-5 to TRBJ1-2; D is perhaps TRBD1 (5 bases). In germline, CDR1 is MNHEY, CDR2 SVGAGI. The CDR3 is 14 residues long. Trimming stripped 7 bases from V and 4 bases from J, with 16 bases between. CDR3 in amino acids: CASTPGTNLYGYTF. CDR3 nucleotides: TGTGCCAGCACTCCGGGGACGAACCTCTATGGCTACACCTTC.

The chain is built from TRBV7-2 and TRBJ1-5, with a weak D call TRBD1 (5 bases). Germline CDR1 and CDR2: SGHTA and FQGNSA. Trimming removed 3 bases from V and 7 bases from J, with 10 bases in between. CDR3 length: 13 residues. The CDR3 DNA follows: TGTGCCAGCAGCTTGGGGGTGGTGCAGCCCCAGCATTTT. Its translation is CASSLGVVQPQHF.

The chain combines TRBV29-1 with TRBJ1-1; 7 bases match TRBD1. The V gene end was trimmed by 8 bases and the J gene end by 0 bases; junction bases not matched to a gene: 6. Germline-derived CDR1 and CDR2 are SQVTM and ANQGSEA. The length of the CDR3 is 13 residues. The CDR3 nucleotides read TGCAGCTCGGGACAGATCATGAACACTGAAGCTTTCTTT. Translation: CSSGQIMNTEAFF.

This chain links TRBV9 with TRBJ2-1, with TRBD2 as a possible D gene (6 bases). CDR1 SGDLS and CDR2 YYNGEE come from the germline V gene. The CDR3 spans 14 residues. V lost 3 bases, J lost 0 bases, and 7 bases lay in between. CDR3 DNA sequence: TGTGCCAGCAGCGCCGGGGGCTCCTACAATGAGCAGTTCTTC. This translates into CASSAGGSYNEQFF.

This chain connects TRBV5-1 to TRBJ1-1; TRBD1 might be the D (6 bases). Trimming shortened V by 0 bases and J by 1 base, and 16 bases separated the two germline ends. The CDR3 runs 17 residues. From germline, CDR1 is SGHRS and CDR2 YFSETQ. The CDR3 reads CASSLGGGAGRNTEAFF. CDR3 sequence (DNA): TGCGCCAGCAGCTTGGGCGGGGGCGCGGGGAGGAACACTGAAGCTTTCTTT. The full variable domain, rest sourced from reference TRBV5-1 and TRBJ1-1, is KAGVTQTPRYLIKTRGQQVTLSCSPISGHRSVSWYQQTPGQGLQFLFEYFSETQRNKGNFPGRFSGRQFSNSRSEMNVSTLELGDSALYLCASSLGGGAGRNTEAFFGQGTRLTVV.

This chain joins TRBV9 and TRBJ2-1; 13 bases are shared with TRBD2. The V gene end was trimmed by 0 bases and the J gene end by 6 bases; junction bases not matched to a gene: 6. The CDR3 runs to 17 residues. Germline CDR1 SGDLS, CDR2 YYNGEE. The CDR3 nucleotides read TGTGCCAGCAGCGTAGCACTAGCGGGAGGGATTAGCAATGAGCAGTTCTTC. Amino acids: CASSVALAGGISNEQFF.

DNA for the CDR3: TGTGCCAGCAGCACCGGCCCTTTCGGCGGCTACACCTTC. Its protein is CASSTGPFGGYTF. The chain uses TRBV28 and TRBJ1-2; D ambiguous. The CDR3 sequence is 13 residues long. Germline-derived CDR1 and CDR2 are MDHEN and SYDVKM. Trimming removed 6 bases from V and 8 bases from J, with 16 bases in between.

The V and J genes are TRBV18 and TRBJ1-1; no clear D gene. Germline CDR1 is KGHSH and CDR2 is LQKENI. Trimming shortened V by 3 bases and J by 4 bases, and 3 bases separated the two germline ends. The length of the CDR3 is 11 residues. The CDR3 DNA reads as TGTGCCAGCTCACCCTCCACTGAAGCTTTCTTT. Protein: CASSPSTEAFF. Together with reference TRBV18 and TRBJ1-1, the CDR3 gives the full variable domain: NAGVMQNPRHLVRRRGQEARLRCSPMKGHSHVYWYRQLPEEGLKFMVYLQKENIIDESGMPKERFSAEFPKEGPSILRIQQVVRGDSAAYFCASSPSTEAFFGQGTRLTVV.

The chain combines TRBV6-2 or TRBV6-3 with TRBJ2-1, with D uncertain. CDR3 length equals 16 residues. V was trimmed by 0 bases and J by 2 bases, leaving 11 bases between them. Germline CDR1 reads MNHEY; CDR2 reads SVGEGT. This chain's CDR3 is CASSYSREATYNEQFF. The CDR3 DNA is TGTGCCAGCAGTTACTCGAGAGAAGCGACCTACAATGAGCAGTTCTTC.

The chain is built from TRBV11-2 and TRBJ1-2; 9 nucleotides agree with TRBD1. V shed 7 bases and J 3 bases; nucleotides not matched to a gene: 12. This CDR3 is 16 amino acids long. CDR1 and CDR2 (germline): SGHAT, FQNNGV. CDR3: CASTNQPGQGYYGYTF. The CDR3 bases are TGTGCCAGCACCAATCAGCCGGGACAGGGCTACTATGGCTACACCTTC.

The V gene is TRBV9, the J gene TRBJ1-6, with D unresolved. Between the trimmed V and J ends, which lost 5 bases and 6 bases, there was a span of 24 bases. CDR3 length: 18 residues. Germline CDR1 and CDR2: SGDLS and YYNGEE. CDR3 coding DNA: TGTGCCAGCAGTCCTTTCCCCACCCTCGGTCCCGTTAATTCACCCCTCCACTTT. Translation gives CASSPFPTLGPVNSPLHF.

In its sample, this clone was seen once. V gene TRBV9 combines with J gene TRBJ2-2; no firm D call. Per the germline V gene, CDR1 is SGDLS and CDR2 is YYNGEE. The CDR3 runs to 16 residues. V lost 3 bases to trimming and J lost 0 bases, with 12 bases between them. The CDR3 reads CASSGEWPSNTGELFF. The CDR3 DNA sequence: TGTGCCAGCAGCGGTGAATGGCCATCGAACACCGGGGAGCTGTTTTTT.

This chain connects TRBV4-2 to TRBJ2-7; 11 bases map to TRBD2. Germline CDR1 LGHNA, CDR2 YNFKEQ. V shed 1 base and J 5 bases; nucleotides not matched to a gene: 7. The CDR3 extends over 16 amino acids. CDR3 nucleotide sequence: TGTGCCAGCAGCCAAGGGCTAGCGGGAGGTCCGAACGAGCAGTACTTC. The encoded protein is CASSQGLAGGPNEQYF.

The chain recombines TRBV19 with TRBJ1-5; TRBD1 matches at 7 bases. Germline V gene data show CDR1 as LNHDA and CDR2 as SQIVND (reference sequence). The CDR3 loop spans 17 amino acids. After removal of 5 bases from V and 7 bases from J, the junction contained 17 bases not matched to a gene. CDR3 bases: TGTGCCAGTAGTTCCGAACTTGGGACAGCGGACGGCCAGCCCCAGCATTTT. Amino acids: CASSSELGTADGQPQHF.

The V call is TRBV4-3, the J call TRBJ2-2; D is tentatively TRBD1 or TRBD2 (7 bases each). V was trimmed by 0 bases and J by 7 bases, leaving 15 bases between them. Germline CDR1 and CDR2: LGHNA and YSLEER. CDR3 length equals 16 residues. The CDR3 here is CASSQDPVRGGGELFF. The CDR3 nucleotides are TGCGCCAGCAGCCAAGACCCCGTCAGGGGGGGCGGGGAGCTGTTTTTT.